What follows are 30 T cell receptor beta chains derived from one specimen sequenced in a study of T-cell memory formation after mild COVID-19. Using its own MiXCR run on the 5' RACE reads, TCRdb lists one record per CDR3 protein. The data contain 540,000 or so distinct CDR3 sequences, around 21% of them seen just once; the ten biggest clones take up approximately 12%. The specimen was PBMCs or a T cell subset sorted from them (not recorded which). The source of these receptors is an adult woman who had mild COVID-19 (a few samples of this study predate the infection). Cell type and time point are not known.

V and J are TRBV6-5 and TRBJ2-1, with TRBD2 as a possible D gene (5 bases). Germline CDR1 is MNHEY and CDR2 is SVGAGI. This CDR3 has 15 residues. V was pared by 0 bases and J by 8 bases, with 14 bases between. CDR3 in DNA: TGTGCCAGCAGTTACTCGAGAGGGATTGAGGATGAGCAGTTCTTC. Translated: CASSYSRGIEDEQFF.

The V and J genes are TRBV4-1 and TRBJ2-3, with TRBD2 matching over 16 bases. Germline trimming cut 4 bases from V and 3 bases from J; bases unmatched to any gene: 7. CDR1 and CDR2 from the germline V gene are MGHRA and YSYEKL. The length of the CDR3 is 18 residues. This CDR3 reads CASSPGLAGGPGTDTQYF. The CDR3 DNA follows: TGCGCCAGCAGCCCGGGACTAGCGGGGGGGCCAGGAACAGATACGCAGTATTTT.

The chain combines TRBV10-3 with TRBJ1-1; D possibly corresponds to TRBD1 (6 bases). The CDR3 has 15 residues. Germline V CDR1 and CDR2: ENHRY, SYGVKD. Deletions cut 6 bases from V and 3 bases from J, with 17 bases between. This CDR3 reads CAISEGGLGYTEAFF. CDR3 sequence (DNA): TGTGCCATCAGCGAGGGGGGGCTGGGGTACACTGAAGCTTTCTTT.

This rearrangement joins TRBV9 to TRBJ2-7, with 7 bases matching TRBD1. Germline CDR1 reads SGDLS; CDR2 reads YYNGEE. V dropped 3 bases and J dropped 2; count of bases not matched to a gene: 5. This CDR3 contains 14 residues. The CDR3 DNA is TGTGCCAGCAGCGCCTGGGACAGCCCCTACGAGCAGTACTTC. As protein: CASSAWDSPYEQYF.

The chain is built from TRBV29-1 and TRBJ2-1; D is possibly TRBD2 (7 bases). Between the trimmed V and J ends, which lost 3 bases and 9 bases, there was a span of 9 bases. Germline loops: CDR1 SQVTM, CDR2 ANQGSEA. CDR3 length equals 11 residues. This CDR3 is CSVDRGGEQFF. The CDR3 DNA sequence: TGCAGCGTTGATAGGGGGGGTGAGCAGTTCTTC.

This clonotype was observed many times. CDR3 protein: CASSLSTGNARTDTQYF. The CDR3 nucleotides are TGTGCCAGCAGTTTATCGACAGGGAACGCAAGGACAGATACGCAGTATTTT. The chain is built from TRBV12-3 or TRBV12-4 and TRBJ2-3; 7 bases are a match to TRBD1. This CDR3 is 17 amino acids long. V lost 2 bases and J lost 3; bases outside the gene matches: 11.

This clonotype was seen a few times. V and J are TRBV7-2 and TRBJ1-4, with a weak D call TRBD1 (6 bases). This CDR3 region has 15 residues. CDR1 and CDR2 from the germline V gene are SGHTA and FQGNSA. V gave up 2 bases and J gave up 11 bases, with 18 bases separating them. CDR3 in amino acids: CASSLNQGLRGKLFF. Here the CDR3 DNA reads TGTGCCAGCAGCTTAAATCAGGGGCTGCGGGGGAAACTGTTTTTT. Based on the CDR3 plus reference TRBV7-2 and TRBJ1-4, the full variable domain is GAGVSQSPSNKVTEKGKDVELRCDPISGHTALYWYRQSLGQGLEFLIYFQGNSAPDKSGLPSDRFSAERTGGSVSTLTIQRTQQEDSAVYLCASSLNQGLRGKLFFGSGTQLSVL.

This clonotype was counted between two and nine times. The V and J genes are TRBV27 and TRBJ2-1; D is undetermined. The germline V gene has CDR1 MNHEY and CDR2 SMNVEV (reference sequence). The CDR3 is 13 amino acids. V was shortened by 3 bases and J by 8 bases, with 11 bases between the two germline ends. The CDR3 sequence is CASSLLDSDEQFF. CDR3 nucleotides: TGTGCCAGCAGTTTGCTCGATTCGGATGAGCAGTTCTTC.

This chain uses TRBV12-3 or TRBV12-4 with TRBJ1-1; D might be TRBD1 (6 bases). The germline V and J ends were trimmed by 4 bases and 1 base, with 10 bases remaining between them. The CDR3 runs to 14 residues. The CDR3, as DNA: TGTGCCAGCAGTTCAGGGGTCCCGAACACTGAAGCTTTCTTT. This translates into CASSSGVPNTEAFF.

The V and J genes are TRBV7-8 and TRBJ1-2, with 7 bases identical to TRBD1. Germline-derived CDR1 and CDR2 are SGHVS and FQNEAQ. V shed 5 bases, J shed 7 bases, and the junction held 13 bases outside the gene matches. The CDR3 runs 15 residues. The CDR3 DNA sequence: TGTGCCAGCAGCATAAAAATGACAGGGTATGGTGGCTACACCTTC. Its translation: CASSIKMTGYGGYTF.

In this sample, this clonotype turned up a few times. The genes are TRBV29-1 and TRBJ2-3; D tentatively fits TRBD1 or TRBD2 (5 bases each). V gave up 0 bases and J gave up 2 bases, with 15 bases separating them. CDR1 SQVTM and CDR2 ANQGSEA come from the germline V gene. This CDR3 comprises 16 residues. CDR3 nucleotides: TGCAGCGTTGAAGATTCGTCCGGGACCTACACAGATACGCAGTATTTT. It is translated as CSVEDSSGTYTDTQYF.

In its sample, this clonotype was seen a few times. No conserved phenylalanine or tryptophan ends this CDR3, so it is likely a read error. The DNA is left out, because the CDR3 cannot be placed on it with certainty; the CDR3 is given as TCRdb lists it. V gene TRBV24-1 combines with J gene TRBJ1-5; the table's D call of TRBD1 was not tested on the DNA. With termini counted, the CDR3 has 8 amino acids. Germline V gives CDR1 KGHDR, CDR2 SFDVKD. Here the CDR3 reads CATSAPGD.

The CDR3 DNA follows: TGTGCCAGCAGTTACTCTTGGGACAGGGCAAGTGGTGAGCAGTTCTTC. Its protein product is CASSYSWDRASGEQFF. The gene calls are TRBV6-2 or TRBV6-3 and TRBJ2-1; the match to TRBD1 covers 9 bases. Germline lookup yields CDR1 MNHEY and CDR2 SVGEGT. The CDR3 spans 16 residues. V lost 0 bases and J lost 9; bases outside the gene matches: 9.

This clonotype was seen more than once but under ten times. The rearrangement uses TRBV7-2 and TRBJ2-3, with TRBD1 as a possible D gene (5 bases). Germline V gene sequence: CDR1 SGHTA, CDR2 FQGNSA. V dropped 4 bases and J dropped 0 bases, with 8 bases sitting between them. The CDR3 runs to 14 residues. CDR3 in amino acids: CASSYRLSTDTQYF. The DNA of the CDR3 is TGTGCCAGCAGCTACAGGCTTAGCACAGATACGCAGTATTTT.

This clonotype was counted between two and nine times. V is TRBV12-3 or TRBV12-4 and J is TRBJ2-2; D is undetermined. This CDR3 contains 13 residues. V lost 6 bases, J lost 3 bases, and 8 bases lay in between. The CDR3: CASSPIYTGELFF. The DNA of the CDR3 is TGTGCCAGCAGCCCCATTTACACCGGGGAGCTGTTTTTT.

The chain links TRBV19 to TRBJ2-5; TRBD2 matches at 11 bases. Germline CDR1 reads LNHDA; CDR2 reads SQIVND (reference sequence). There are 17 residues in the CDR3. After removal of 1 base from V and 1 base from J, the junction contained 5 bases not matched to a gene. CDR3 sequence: CASSIGLAGPSQETQYF. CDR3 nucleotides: TGTGCCAGTAGTATAGGACTAGCGGGACCAAGCCAAGAGACCCAGTACTTC.

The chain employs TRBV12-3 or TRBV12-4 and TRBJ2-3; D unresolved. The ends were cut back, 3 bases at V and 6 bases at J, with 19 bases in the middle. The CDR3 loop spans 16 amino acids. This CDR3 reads CASSFFSPSNRDTQYF. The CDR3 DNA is TGTGCCAGCAGTTTCTTCTCGCCATCCAATAGGGATACGCAGTATTTT.

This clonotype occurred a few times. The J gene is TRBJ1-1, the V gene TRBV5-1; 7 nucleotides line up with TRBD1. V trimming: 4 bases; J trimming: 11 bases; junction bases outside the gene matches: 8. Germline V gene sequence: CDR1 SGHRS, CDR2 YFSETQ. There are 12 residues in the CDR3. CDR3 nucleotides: TGCGCCAGCAGCGCGGACAGGTGGGAGGCTTTCTTT. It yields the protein CASSADRWEAFF.

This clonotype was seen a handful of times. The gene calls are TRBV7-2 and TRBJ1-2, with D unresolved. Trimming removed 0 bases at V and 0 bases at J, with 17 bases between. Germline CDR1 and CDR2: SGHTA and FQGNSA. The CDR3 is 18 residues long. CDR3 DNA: TGTGCCAGCAGCTTAGCGTCTTGGGTCGGGAGTTCTAACTATGGCTACACCTTC. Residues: CASSLASWVGSSNYGYTF.

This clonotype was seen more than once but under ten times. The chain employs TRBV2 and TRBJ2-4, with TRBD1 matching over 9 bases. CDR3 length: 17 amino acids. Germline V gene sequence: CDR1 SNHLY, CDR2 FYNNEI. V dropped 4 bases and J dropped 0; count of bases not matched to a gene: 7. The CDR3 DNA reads TGTGCCAGCAGTGTTGGACAGGGGATACTAGCCAAAAACATTCAGTACTTC. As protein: CASSVGQGILAKNIQYF.

CDR3 region: CAISQGGTEAFF. In nucleotides, the CDR3 is TGTGCCATCAGCCAGGGGGGCACTGAAGCTTTCTTT. This chain links TRBV10-3 with TRBJ1-1; 7 bases line up with TRBD1. CDR3 length: 12 residues. Looked up from germline, CDR1 is ENHRY and CDR2 is SYGVKD. J gave up 4 bases and V 6 bases, and 2 bases lay outside the gene matches.

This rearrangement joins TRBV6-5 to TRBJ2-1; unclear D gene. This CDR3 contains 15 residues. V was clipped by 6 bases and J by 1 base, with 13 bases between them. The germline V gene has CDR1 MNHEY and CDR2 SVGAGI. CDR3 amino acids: CASRVRYPSYNEQFF. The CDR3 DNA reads TGTGCCAGCAGGGTCAGGTACCCGTCCTACAATGAGCAGTTCTTC.

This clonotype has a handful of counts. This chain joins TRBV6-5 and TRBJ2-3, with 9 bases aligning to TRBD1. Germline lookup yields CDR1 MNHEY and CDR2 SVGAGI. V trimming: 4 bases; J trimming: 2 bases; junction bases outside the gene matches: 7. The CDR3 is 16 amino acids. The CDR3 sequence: CASSSPRTGDTDTQYF. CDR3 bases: TGTGCCAGCAGTTCCCCTCGGACAGGGGACACAGATACGCAGTATTTT.

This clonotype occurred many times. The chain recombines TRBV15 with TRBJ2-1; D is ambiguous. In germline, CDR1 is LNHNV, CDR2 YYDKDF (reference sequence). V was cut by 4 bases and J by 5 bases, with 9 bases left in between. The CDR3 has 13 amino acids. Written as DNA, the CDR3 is TGTGCCACCAGCAAGGCAGCCCACAATGAGCAGTTCTTC. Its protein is CATSKAAHNEQFF.

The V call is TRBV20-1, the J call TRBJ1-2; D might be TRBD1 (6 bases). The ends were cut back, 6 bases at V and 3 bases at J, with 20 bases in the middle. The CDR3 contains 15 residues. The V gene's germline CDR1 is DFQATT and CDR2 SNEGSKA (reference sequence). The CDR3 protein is CSARRTEALDYGYTF. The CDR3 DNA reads TGCAGTGCGAGACGGACAGAAGCCTTGGACTATGGCTACACCTTC.

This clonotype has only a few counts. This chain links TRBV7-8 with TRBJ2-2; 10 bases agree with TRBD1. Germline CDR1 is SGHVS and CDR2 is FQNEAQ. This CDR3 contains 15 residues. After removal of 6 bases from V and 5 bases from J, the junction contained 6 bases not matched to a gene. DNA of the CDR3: TGTGCCAGCAGTAGAGACAGGGGGCTTACCGGGGAGCTGTTTTTT. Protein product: CASSRDRGLTGELFF.

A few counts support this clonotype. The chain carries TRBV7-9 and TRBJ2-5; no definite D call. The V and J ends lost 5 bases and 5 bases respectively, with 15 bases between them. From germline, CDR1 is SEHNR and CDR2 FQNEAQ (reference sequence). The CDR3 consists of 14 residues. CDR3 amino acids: CASSARTVGETQYF. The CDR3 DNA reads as TGTGCCAGCAGCGCTCGGACGGTGGGGGAGACCCAGTACTTC.

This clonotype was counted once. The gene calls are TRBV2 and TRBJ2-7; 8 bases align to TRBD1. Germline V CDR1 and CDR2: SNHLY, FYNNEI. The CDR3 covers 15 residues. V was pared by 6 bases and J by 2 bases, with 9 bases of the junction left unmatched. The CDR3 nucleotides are TGTGCCAGCAGCCTGACAGGGGTTACAACCTACGAGCAGTACTTC. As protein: CASSLTGVTTYEQYF.

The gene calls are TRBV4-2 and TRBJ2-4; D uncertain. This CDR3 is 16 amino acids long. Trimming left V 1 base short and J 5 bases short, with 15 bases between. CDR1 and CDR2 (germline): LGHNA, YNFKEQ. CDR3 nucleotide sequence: TGTGCCAGCAGCCAAGCGGCGGCAGGCAACGAAAACATTCAGTACTTC. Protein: CASSQAAAGNENIQYF.

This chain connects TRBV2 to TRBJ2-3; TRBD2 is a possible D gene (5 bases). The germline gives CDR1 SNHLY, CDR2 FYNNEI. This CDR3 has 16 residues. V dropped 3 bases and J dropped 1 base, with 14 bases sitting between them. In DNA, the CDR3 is TGTGCCAGCAGTGAGACGGTTTGGGGAGGCACAGATACGCAGTATTTT. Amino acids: CASSETVWGGTDTQYF.